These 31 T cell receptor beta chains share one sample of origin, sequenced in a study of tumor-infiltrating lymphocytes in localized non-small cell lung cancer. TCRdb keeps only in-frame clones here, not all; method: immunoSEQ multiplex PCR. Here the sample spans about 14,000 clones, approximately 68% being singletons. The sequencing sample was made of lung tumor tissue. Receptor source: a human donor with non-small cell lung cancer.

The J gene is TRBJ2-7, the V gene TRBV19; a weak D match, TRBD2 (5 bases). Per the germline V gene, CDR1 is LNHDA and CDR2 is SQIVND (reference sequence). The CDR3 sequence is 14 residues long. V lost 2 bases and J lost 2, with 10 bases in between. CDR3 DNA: TGTGCCAGTAGTATAAGGAGGTCAACCTACGAGCAGTACTTC. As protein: CASSIRRSTYEQYF. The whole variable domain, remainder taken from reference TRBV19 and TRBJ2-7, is DGGITQSPKYLFRKEGQNVTLSCEQNLNHDAMYWYRQDPGQGLRLIYYSQIVNDFQKGDIAEGYSVSREKKESFPLTVTSAQKNPTAFYLCASSIRRSTYEQYFGPGTRLTVT.

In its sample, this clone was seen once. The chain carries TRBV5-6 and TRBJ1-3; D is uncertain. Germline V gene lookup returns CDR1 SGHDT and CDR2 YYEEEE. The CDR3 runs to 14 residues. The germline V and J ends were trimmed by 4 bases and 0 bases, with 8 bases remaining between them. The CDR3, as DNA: TGTGCCAGCAGCATCCGGCACTCTGGAAACACCATATATTTT. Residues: CASSIRHSGNTIYF.

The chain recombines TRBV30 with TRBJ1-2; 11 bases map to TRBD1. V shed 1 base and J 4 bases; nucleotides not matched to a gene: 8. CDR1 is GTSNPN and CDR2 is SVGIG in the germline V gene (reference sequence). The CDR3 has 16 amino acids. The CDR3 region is CAWSEKGQGAPYGYTF. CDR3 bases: TGTGCCTGGAGTGAAAAAGGACAGGGGGCGCCCTATGGCTACACCTTC.

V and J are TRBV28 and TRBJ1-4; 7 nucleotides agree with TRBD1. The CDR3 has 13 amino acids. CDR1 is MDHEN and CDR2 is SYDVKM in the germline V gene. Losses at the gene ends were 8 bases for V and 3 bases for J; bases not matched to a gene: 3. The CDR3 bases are TGTGCCAGCGGGGACAGCTCTAATGAAAAACTGTTTTTT. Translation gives CASGDSSNEKLFF.

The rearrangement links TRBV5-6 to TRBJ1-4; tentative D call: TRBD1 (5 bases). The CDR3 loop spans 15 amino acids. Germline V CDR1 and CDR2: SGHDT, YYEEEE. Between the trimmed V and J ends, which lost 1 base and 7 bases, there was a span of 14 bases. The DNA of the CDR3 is TGTGCCAGCAGCTTGTGGGGCGGCAGGCCTGAAAAACTGTTTTTT. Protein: CASSLWGGRPEKLFF.

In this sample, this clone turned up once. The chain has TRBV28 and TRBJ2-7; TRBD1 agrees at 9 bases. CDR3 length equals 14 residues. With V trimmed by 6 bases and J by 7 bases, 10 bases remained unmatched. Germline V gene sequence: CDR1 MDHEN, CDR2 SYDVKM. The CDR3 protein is CASSSGGTGKEQYF. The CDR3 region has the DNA TGTGCCAGCAGCTCAGGTGGGACAGGGAAGGAGCAGTACTTC.

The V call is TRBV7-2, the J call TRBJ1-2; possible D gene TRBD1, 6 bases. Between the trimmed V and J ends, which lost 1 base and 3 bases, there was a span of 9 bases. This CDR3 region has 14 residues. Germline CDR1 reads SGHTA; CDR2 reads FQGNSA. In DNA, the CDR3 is TGTGCCAGCAGCTTAGATGCAGGGGACTATGGCTACACCTTC. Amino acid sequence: CASSLDAGDYGYTF.

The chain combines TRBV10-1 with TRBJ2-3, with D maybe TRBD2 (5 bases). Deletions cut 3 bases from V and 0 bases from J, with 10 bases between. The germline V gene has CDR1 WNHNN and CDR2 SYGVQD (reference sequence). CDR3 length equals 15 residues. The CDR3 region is CASSDRGLSTDTQYF. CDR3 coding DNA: TGCGCCAGCAGTGATCGAGGACTCAGCACAGATACGCAGTATTTT.

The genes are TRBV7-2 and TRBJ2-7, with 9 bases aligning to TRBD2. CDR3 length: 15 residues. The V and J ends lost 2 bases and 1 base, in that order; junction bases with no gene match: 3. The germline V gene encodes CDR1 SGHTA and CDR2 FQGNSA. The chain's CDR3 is CASSLSGGLSYEQYF. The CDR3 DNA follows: TGTGCCAGCAGCTTAAGCGGGGGGCTTTCCTACGAGCAGTACTTC.

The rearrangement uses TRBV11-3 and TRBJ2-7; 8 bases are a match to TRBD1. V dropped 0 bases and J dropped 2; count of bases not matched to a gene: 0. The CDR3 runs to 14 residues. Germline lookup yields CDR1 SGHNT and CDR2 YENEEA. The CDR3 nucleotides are TGTGCCAGCAGCTTAGAACAGGGGGCCTACGAGCAGTACTTC. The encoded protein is CASSLEQGAYEQYF. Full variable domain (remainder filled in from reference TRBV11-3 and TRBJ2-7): EAGVVQSPRYKIIEKKQPVAFWCNPISGHNTLYWYLQNLGQGPELLIRYENEEAVDDSQLPKDRFSAERLKGVDSTLKIQPAELGDSAVYLCASSLEQGAYEQYFGPGTRLTVT.

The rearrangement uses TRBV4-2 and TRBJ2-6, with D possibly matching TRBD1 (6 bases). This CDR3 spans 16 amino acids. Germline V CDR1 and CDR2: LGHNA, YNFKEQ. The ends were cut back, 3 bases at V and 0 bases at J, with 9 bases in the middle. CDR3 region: CASSHADSSGANVLTF. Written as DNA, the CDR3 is TGTGCCAGCAGCCATGCGGACAGCTCTGGGGCCAACGTCCTGACTTTC.

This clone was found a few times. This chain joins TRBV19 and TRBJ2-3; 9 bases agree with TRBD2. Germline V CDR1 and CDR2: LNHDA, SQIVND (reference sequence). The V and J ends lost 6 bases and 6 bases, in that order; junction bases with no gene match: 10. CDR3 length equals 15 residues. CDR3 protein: CASSEGGTSIDTQYF. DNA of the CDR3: TGTGCCAGTAGCGAAGGCGGGACTAGCATTGATACGCAGTATTTT.

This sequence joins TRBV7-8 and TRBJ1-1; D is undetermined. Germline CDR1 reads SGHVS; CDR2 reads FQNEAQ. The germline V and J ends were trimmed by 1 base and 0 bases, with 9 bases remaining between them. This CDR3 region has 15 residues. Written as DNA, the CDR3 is TGTGCCAGCAGCTTAGGGGTGAAAATGAACACTGAAGCTTTCTTT. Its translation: CASSLGVKMNTEAFF. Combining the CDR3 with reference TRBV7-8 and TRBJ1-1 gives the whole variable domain GAGVSQSPRYKVAKRGQDVALRCDPISGHVSLFWYQQALGQGPEFLTYFQNEAQLDKSGLPSDRFFAERPEGSVSTLKIQRTQQEDSAVYLCASSLGVKMNTEAFFGQGTRLTVV.

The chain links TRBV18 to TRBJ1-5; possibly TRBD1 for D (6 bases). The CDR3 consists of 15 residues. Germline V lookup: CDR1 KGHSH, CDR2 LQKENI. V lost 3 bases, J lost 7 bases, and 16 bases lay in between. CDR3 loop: CASSPAGARSQPQHF. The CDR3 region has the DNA TGTGCCAGCTCACCCGCAGGGGCTCGGAGCCAGCCCCAGCATTTT. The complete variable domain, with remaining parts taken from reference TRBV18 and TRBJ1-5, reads NAGVMQNPRHLVRRRGQEARLRCSPMKGHSHVYWYRQLPEEGLKFMVYLQKENIIDESGMPKERFSAEFPKEGPSILRIQQVVRGDSAAYFCASSPAGARSQPQHFGDGTRLSIL.

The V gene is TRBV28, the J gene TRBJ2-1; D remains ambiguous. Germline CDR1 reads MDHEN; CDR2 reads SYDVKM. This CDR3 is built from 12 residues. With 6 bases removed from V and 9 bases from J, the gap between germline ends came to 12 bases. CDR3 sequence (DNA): TGTGCCAGCAGCCTACTTGCCGCTGAGCAGTTCTTC. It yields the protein CASSLLAAEQFF.

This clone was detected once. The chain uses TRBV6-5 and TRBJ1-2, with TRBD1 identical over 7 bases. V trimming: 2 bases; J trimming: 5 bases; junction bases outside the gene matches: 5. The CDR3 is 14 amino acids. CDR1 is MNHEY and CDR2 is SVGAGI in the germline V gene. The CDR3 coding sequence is TGTGCCAGCAGTTACGACAGGGCCCCTTATGGCTACACCTTC. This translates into CASSYDRAPYGYTF.

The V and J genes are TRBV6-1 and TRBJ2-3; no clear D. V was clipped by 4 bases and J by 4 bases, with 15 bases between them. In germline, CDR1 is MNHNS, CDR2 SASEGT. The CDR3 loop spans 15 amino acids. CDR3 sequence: CASSVDKVVADTQYF. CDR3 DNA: TGTGCCAGCAGTGTAGATAAGGTTGTGGCAGATACGCAGTATTTT.

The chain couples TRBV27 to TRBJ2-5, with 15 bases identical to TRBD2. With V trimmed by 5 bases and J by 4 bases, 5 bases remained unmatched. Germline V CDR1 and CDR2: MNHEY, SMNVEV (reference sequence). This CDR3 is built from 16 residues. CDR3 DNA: TGTGCCAGCAGTCCCCCGGGACTAGCGGGGGGAGAGACCCAGTACTTC. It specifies CASSPPGLAGGETQYF.

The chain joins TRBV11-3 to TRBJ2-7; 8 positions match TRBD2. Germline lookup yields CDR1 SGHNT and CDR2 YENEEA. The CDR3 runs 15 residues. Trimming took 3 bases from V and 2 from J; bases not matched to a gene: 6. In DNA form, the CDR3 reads TGTGCCAGCAGCTTTGACGGGAGGGATACCTACGAGCAGTACTTC. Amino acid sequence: CASSFDGRDTYEQYF.

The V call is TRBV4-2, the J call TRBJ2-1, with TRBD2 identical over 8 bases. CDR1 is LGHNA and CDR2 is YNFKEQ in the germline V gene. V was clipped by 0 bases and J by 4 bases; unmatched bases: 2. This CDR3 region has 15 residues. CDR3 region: CASSQDERGYNEQFF. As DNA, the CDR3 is TGTGCCAGCAGCCAAGATGAGCGGGGGTACAATGAGCAGTTCTTC.

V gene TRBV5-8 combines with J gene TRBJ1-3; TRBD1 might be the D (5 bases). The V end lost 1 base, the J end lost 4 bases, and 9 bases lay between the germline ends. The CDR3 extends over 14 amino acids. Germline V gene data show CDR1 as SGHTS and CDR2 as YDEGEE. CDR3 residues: CASSLQGAGNTIYF. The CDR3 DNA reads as TGTGCCAGCAGCTTGCAGGGAGCAGGAAACACCATATATTTT.

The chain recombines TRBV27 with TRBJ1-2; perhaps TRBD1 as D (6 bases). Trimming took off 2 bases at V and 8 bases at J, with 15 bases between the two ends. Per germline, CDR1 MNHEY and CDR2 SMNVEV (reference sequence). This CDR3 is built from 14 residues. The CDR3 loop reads CASSLVRGGKGYTF. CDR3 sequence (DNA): TGTGCCAGCAGTTTAGTCAGAGGGGGGAAGGGCTACACCTTC.

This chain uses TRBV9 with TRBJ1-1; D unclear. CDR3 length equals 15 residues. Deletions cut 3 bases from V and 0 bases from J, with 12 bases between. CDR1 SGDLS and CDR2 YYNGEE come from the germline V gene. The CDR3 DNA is TGTGCCAGCAGCGCGGGTGGGATTATGAACACTGAAGCTTTCTTT. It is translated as CASSAGGIMNTEAFF.

CDR3 nucleotides: TGTGCTAGTGGTCTCGGACAGGGGAAGGGGGAGACCCAGTACTTC. Its translation: CASGLGQGKGETQYF. The chain is built from TRBV12-5 and TRBJ2-5; 9 nucleotides match TRBD1. The trim removed 5 bases at V and 5 bases at J, leaving 9 bases unmatched. The CDR3 totals 15 residues. Germline V lookup: CDR1 LGHNT, CDR2 FRNRAP.

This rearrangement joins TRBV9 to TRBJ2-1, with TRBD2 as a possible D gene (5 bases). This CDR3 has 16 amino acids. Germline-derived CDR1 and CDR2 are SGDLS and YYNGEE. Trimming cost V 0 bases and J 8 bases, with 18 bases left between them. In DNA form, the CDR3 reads TGTGCCAGCAGCGTAGGAGTGAGGGCAATAAACGATGAGCAGTTCTTC. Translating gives CASSVGVRAINDEQFF.

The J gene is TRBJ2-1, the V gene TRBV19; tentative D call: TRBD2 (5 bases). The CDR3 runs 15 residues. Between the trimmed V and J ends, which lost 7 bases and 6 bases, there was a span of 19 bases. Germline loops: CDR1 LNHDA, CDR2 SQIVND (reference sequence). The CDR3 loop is CASTPAAWTSNEQFF. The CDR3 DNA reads TGTGCCAGTACCCCCGCCGCCTGGACTTCCAATGAGCAGTTCTTC.

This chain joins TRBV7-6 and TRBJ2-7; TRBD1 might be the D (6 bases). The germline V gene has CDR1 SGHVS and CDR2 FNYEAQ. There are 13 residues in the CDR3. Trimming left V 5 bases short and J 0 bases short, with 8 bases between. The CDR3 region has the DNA TGTGCCAGCAGCCGGACAGACTCCTACGAGCAGTACTTC. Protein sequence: CASSRTDSYEQYF.

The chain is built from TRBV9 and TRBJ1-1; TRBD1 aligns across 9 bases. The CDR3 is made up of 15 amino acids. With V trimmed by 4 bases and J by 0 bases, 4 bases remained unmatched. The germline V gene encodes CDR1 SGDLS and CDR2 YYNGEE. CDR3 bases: TGTGCCAGCAGCAGCCGGACAGGGGTGAACACTGAAGCTTTCTTT. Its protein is CASSSRTGVNTEAFF. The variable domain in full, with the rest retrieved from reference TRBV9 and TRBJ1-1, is DSGVTQTPKHLITATGQRVTLRCSPRSGDLSVYWYQQSLDQGLQFLIQYYNGEERAKGNILERFSAQQFPDLHSELNLSSLELGDSALYFCASSSRTGVNTEAFFGQGTRLTVV.

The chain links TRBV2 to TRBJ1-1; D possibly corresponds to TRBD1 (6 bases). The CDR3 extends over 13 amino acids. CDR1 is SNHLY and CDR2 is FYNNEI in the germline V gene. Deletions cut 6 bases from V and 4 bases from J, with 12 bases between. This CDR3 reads CASRSQGGTEAFF. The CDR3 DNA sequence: TGTGCCAGCAGGTCACAGGGCGGCACTGAAGCTTTCTTT.

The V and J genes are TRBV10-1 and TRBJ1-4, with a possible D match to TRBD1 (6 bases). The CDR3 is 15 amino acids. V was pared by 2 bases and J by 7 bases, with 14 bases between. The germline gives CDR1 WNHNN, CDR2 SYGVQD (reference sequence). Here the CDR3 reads CASSERKGVGEKLFF. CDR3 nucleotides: TGCGCCAGCAGTGAGCGAAAGGGGGTTGGTGAAAAACTGTTTTTT.

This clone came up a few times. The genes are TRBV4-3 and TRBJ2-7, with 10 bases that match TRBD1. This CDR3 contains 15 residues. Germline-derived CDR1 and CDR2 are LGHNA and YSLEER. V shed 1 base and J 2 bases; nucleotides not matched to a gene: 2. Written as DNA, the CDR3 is TGCGCCAGCAGCCAAGGGACAGGGGGGGCCTACGAGCAGTACTTC. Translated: CASSQGTGGAYEQYF.